These 15 T cell receptor beta chains were all obtained from the same sample, sequenced in a study of lymphopenia after photon versus proton radiotherapy. Data came from immunoSEQ multiplex PCR; TCRdb stores just in-frame clones and leaves some out. The data hold under 80,000 clones, with roughly 86% observed a single time. This material consisted of peripheral blood, taken from a patient treated with photon-based radiotherapy. The receptors shown here come from a man aged 35 to 55 with gastric cancer.

The J gene is TRBJ1-2, the V gene TRBV9, with no clear D. Trimming took 3 bases from V and 8 from J, leaving 20 bases between them. The V gene's germline CDR1 is SGDLS and CDR2 YYNGEE. The CDR3 is 15 amino acids. In DNA, the CDR3 is TGTGCCAGCAGCGCCCGGGTGGGATTTGCGGCAGGCTACACCTTC. Amino acids: CASSARVGFAAGYTF.

This clone was recorded only once. The genes are TRBV7-2 and TRBJ1-6, with a weak D call TRBD1 (5 bases). CDR3 size: 16 residues. Per germline, CDR1 SGHTA and CDR2 FQGNSA. The V end was cut by 3 bases, the J end by 9 bases, with 18 bases between. DNA of the CDR3: TGTGCCAGCAGCTTCGGGGGTGGGGGGATCGGTTCACCCCTCCACTTT. This translates into CASSFGGGGIGSPLHF.

This clone was recorded only once. The J gene is TRBJ2-4, the V gene TRBV12-5; D uncertain. The germline V gene has CDR1 LGHNT and CDR2 FRNRAP. The CDR3 is made up of 15 amino acids. V lost 1 base to trimming and J lost 0 bases, with 7 bases between them. The CDR3: CASGLGSLAKNIQYF. CDR3 DNA: TGTGCTAGTGGTTTGGGGAGCTTAGCCAAAAACATTCAGTACTTC.

In regard to this clone: Distinct nucleotide sequences in the sample also encode this CDR3. The CDR3 region is CASSPPGGVETQYF. Here the CDR3 DNA reads TGTGCCAGCTCACCACCGGGAGGGGTGGAGACCCAGTACTTC. The chain joins TRBV18 to TRBJ2-5; 7 bases line up with TRBD2. This CDR3 region has 14 residues. J gave up 5 bases and V 0 bases, and 3 bases lay outside the gene matches. Germline CDR1 is KGHSH and CDR2 is LQKENI.

V is TRBV11-2 and J is TRBJ2-2; TRBD2 might be the D (5 bases). This CDR3 is built from 14 residues. Per germline, CDR1 SGHAT and CDR2 FQNNGV. V dropped 5 bases and J dropped 5 bases, with 12 bases sitting between them. This CDR3 reads CASSRARGTGELFF. The DNA for the CDR3 is TGTGCCAGCAGCAGGGCACGGGGAACCGGGGAGCTGTTTTTT.

The V and J genes are TRBV7-6 and TRBJ2-3; D is undetermined. The ends were cut back, 6 bases at V and 4 bases at J, with 17 bases in the middle. Germline V lookup: CDR1 SGHVS, CDR2 FNYEAQ. This CDR3 contains 15 residues. The CDR3 nucleotides are TGTGCCAGCAGTCCCGCCGGTAGGGCCGCAGATACGCAGTATTTT. Protein: CASSPAGRAADTQYF.

The V and J genes are TRBV5-1 and TRBJ2-3, with 13 bases identical to TRBD2. The germline V gene has CDR1 SGHRS and CDR2 YFSETQ. The trim removed 1 base at V and 6 bases at J, leaving 5 bases unmatched. The CDR3 contains 16 residues. CDR3 loop: CASSLFTSGGADTQYF. The CDR3 DNA is TGCGCCAGCAGCTTGTTCACTAGCGGGGGGGCTGATACGCAGTATTTT.

This clone is labeled medium-sized. The chain combines TRBV4-3 with TRBJ1-6; 12 bases align to TRBD1. CDR3 size: 16 residues. Per germline, CDR1 LGHNA and CDR2 YSLEER. V lost 4 bases to trimming and J lost 10 bases; unmatched junction nucleotides: 8. CDR3 residues: CASSPSSGTGGSPLHF. As DNA, the CDR3 is TGCGCCAGCAGCCCTTCCTCCGGGACAGGGGGCTCACCCCTCCACTTT.

The chain carries TRBV19 and TRBJ2-7, with D tentatively TRBD1 (6 bases). V dropped 6 bases and J dropped 0 bases, with 15 bases sitting between them. This CDR3 comprises 15 residues. Germline CDR1 LNHDA, CDR2 SQIVND (reference sequence). The CDR3 DNA reads TGTGCCAGTAGCCTTCGACAGGACCCCTCCTACGAGCAGTACTTC. Translation gives CASSLRQDPSYEQYF.

The V gene is TRBV7-8, the J gene TRBJ2-7, with D tentatively TRBD1 or TRBD2 (5 bases each). The CDR3 loop spans 14 amino acids. V was cut by 5 bases and J by 3 bases, with 14 bases left in between. Per germline, CDR1 SGHVS and CDR2 FQNEAQ. The CDR3 DNA follows: TGTGCCAGCAGCCCTACAGGTGGGGGCTACGAGCAGTACTTC. Amino acids: CASSPTGGGYEQYF.

In DNA, the CDR3 is TGTGCCAGCAGCCCCAGGTCAGGCACGCAGTATTTT. This gives the protein CASSPRSGTQYF. This chain joins TRBV5-4 and TRBJ2-3; no definite D call. In germline, CDR1 is SGHNT, CDR2 YYREEE (reference sequence). The germline V and J ends were trimmed by 4 bases and 9 bases, with 12 bases remaining between them. This CDR3 region has 12 residues.

The V gene is TRBV7-2, the J gene TRBJ2-3; 10 bases align to TRBD2. Germline values: CDR1 SGHTA, CDR2 FQGNSA. V shed 6 bases and J 4 bases; nucleotides not matched to a gene: 10. This CDR3 has 16 amino acids. CDR3 sequence reads: CASRVGSGGFADTQYF. The CDR3 coding sequence is TGTGCCAGCAGGGTGGGTAGCGGGGGGTTTGCAGATACGCAGTATTTT.

V is TRBV6-6 and J is TRBJ2-1; 9 bases are a match to TRBD1. Germline-derived CDR1 and CDR2 are MNHNY and SVGAGI (reference sequence). V lost 8 bases to trimming and J lost 6 bases; unmatched junction nucleotides: 8. The CDR3 covers 14 residues. CDR3 DNA sequence: TGTGCCAGCCGATTGGGACAGGGATCCAATGAGCAGTTCTTC. Amino acid sequence: CASRLGQGSNEQFF.

The J gene is TRBJ1-1, the V gene TRBV30; D remains ambiguous. CDR3 length equals 15 residues. Trimming cost V 3 bases and J 0 bases, with 14 bases left between them. The germline CDR1 and CDR2 sequences are GTSNPN and SVGIG (reference sequence). CDR3 in amino acids: CAWRLEGGVNTEAFF. CDR3 coding DNA: TGTGCCTGGAGACTGGAGGGTGGGGTGAACACTGAAGCTTTCTTT.

In nucleotides, the CDR3 is TGTGCCAGCACCGAGCGGGGGAGCTCCTACAATGAGCAGTTCTTC. Protein product: CASTERGSSYNEQFF. The chain has TRBV28 and TRBJ2-1, with 8 bases matching TRBD2. V shed 7 bases, J shed 0 bases, and the junction held 5 bases outside the gene matches. From germline, CDR1 is MDHEN and CDR2 SYDVKM. CDR3 length: 15 amino acids.